This paragraph reports one T cell receptor beta chain. Its antigen is still unknown. TCRdb names NextSeq 550 as the instrument used. The Human TCR Profiling Kit (MiLaboratory) was used to prepare UMI-labeled 5' RACE TRB cDNA libraries. The full amount of extracted RNA was used for cDNA synthesis, and the full amount of resulting cDNA was used for PCR amplification. The libraries were made side by side, with each library going through the same number of PCR cycles. Per the source publication's procedure: About 53,000 +/- 9,400 unique UMI-labeled TRB cDNA molecules per library were extracted with MIGEC and MiXCR, with at least two reads per UMI required. Each library averaged 40,000 +/- 10,000 functional in-frame TRB CDR3 nucleotide clonotypes without stop codons. After downsampling to 5000 UMI-labeled TRB molecules per sample, diversity metrics, including normalized Shannon-Wiener and Chao1, were computed in VDJtools. VDJtools computed clonotype-size-weighted physicochemical properties of the central five CDR3 residues: interaction energy, strength, volume and Kidera factor 4. TCRdb reanalyzed the reads, keeping one entry per CDR3 protein sequence and omitting DNA. In this record, the V and J calls reflect TCRdb's handling and not the investigators' own analysis. The sample table on file contains about 120,000 distinct CDR3 sequences. In total, the top ten clones hold approximately 0.51% of the sample.

The sample originates from a study of CXCR3-negative and CXCR3-positive naive CD8 T cells (dated by TCRdb to between 2018 and 2021). Describing the broader study: Some 130 million TRB reads were obtained in total, roughly 1.5 +/- 0.3 million reads per library. The diversity and physicochemical repertoire analyses included more than ten donors pooled from two independent experiments. TRBV-TRBJ cluster analysis included naive subsets from about five donors and memory cells from 3 donors. On the study overall, not on this receptor specifically: Both naive subsets had comparably high repertoire diversity, while memory CD8+ T cells had much lower repertoire diversity. CXCR3 expression partially decreased after cryopreservation, so most assays used freshly isolated PBMCs. Because surface CD5, which has been linked to self-reactivity in mice, was comparable between naive subsets, TCR interaction strength was also inferred from TRB CDR3 physicochemical properties. Naive CXCR3-negative and CXCR3-positive cells from the same donor showed similar TRBV-TRBJ usage, whereas memory cells showed distinct patterns. Compared with CXCR3-negative naive cells, CXCR3-positive naive cells had TRB CDR3s with higher hydrophobicity (lower Kidera factor 4), lower energy, and higher strength and volume indices.

Each CD8+ T cell subset was flow-sorted in triplicate, and 300,000 cells per subset were placed directly into RLT lysis buffer. To keep memory contaminants out, a stringent definition of naive CD8+ T cells was applied: CD45RO-CCR7+CD27+CD95-. Standard density gradient centrifugation was used to isolate peripheral blood mononuclear cells from buffy coats. Naive CXCR3-negative and CXCR3-positive CD8+ T cells were flow-sorted using a FACSAria III. Total RNA was extracted from sorted cells using an RNeasy Mini Kit. The sequenced sample consisted of naive CXCR3- CD8+ T cells from blood. The cell subset or site label, as the study defines it: CD45RO-CCR7+CD27+CD95- naive CD8+ T cells lacking CXCR3 (TNR3-). This TCR was recovered from a human donor in good health. Some clones in this sample may be carry-over from other donors' samples.

The CDR3 corresponds to CASSPLAPYEQYF. The V and J segments used are TRBV5-5 and TRBJ2-7. The germline V gene (reference sequence) sets CDR1 to SGHKS and CDR2 to YYEKEE. Including cysteine and phenylalanine, the CDR3 has 13 amino acids. The entry carries no DNA sequence.